A single sample is the source of the 17 T cell receptor beta chains below, sequenced in a study of T-cell memory formation after mild COVID-19 listed by TCRdb under 2021. Preparation of the library involved 5' RACE. Instrument on record: Illumina NovaSeq 6000. TCRdb reworked the public reads: Q25 trimming with fastp, MiXCR clone assembly, productive beta chains retained. Rows with a matching CDR3 protein are joined into one entry that keeps the most common DNA and genes. This sample has 250,000 to 300,000 distinct CDR3 sequences in its table, and 18% of those were observed once. More than 20% of the sample is held by the ten biggest clonotypes. Material: PBMCs or a T cell subset sorted from them (not recorded which). The receptors were sampled from a man between 18 and 35 years old who had mild COVID-19 (a few samples of this study predate the infection). The sample titles of this study are shuffled in the database, so cell type and time point are left out; the donor was told from shared clones.

This clonotype came up a few times. A much larger clonotype is one base distant, so this may be a read error. CDR3 sequence (DNA): TGCGCCAGCAGCCCTGGGACAGGGAACACCGGGGAGCTGTTTTTT. Translation gives CASSPGTGNTGELFF. This chain joins TRBV5-1 and TRBJ2-2; 8 bases agree with TRBD1. With 4 bases clipped from V and 1 base from J, the junction kept 3 bases outside the gene matches. Germline V lookup: CDR1 SGHRS, CDR2 YFSETQ. This CDR3 contains 15 residues.

Many counts were recorded for this clonotype. V usage is TRBV10-3 and J usage is TRBJ2-2, with 7 positions matching TRBD2. This CDR3 is built from 13 residues. V lost 11 bases, J lost 5 bases, and 8 bases stayed unmatched. Germline CDR1 is ENHRY and CDR2 is SYGVKD. The CDR3 nucleotides are TGTGCCGCAGGGAGGGAAGGAACCGGGGAGCTGTTTTTT. Its translation is CAAGREGTGELFF.

J is TRBJ2-3 and V is TRBV10-2, with 9 bases matching TRBD2. Germline V CDR1 and CDR2: WSHSY, SAAADI. This CDR3 spans 15 amino acids. V trimming: 3 bases; J trimming: 4 bases; junction bases outside the gene matches: 5. In nucleotides, the CDR3 is TGCGCCAGCAGTGAAGGTGCGGGGGGGGCAGATACGCAGTATTTT. Translating it yields CASSEGAGGADTQYF.

This clonotype was seen only a few times. The gene calls are TRBV29-1 and TRBJ1-2; 7 bases are a match to TRBD1. With V trimmed by 3 bases and J by 4 bases, 8 bases remained unmatched. The CDR3 extends over 14 amino acids. The germline V gene has CDR1 SQVTM and CDR2 ANQGSEA. CDR3 residues: CSVEASRDSYGYTF. The CDR3 nucleotides are TGCAGCGTTGAGGCGTCCCGGGACAGCTATGGCTACACCTTC.

The gene calls are TRBV10-3 and TRBJ1-2; D ambiguous. V lost 11 bases to trimming and J lost 3 bases, with 13 bases between them. Germline CDR1 is ENHRY and CDR2 is SYGVKD. This CDR3 spans 12 amino acids. The CDR3 here is CAVQSPDYGYTF. The CDR3 DNA is TGTGCCGTTCAATCACCGGACTATGGCTACACCTTC.

This clonotype was picked up many times. V and J are TRBV3-1 and TRBJ2-4; weak D call: TRBD1 (8 bases). Germline CDR1 LGHDT, CDR2 YNNKEL (reference sequence). V was clipped by 4 bases and J by 1 base, with 17 bases between them. This CDR3 has 17 residues. The CDR3 region has the DNA TGTGCCAGCAGCCCAAATACAGGGGGGGCCGCCAAAAACATTCAGTACTTC. This gives the protein CASSPNTGGAAKNIQYF.

This clonotype has a handful of counts. The chain is built from TRBV24-1 and TRBJ1-2, with D uncertain. V lost 10 bases and J lost 4, with 15 bases in between. CDR1 KGHDR and CDR2 SFDVKD come from the germline V gene. The CDR3 extends over 13 amino acids. The CDR3 protein is CATPDGGFYGYTF. CDR3 coding DNA: TGTGCCACTCCGGACGGCGGCTTCTATGGCTACACCTTC.

This clonotype was seen only a few times. This chain joins TRBV6-5 and TRBJ2-7; D is unclear. The CDR3 runs to 16 residues. V was shortened by 6 bases and J by 2 bases, with 20 bases between the two germline ends. Germline assignment: CDR1 MNHEY and CDR2 SVGAGI. CDR3: CASRPPLGTATYEQYF. The DNA for the CDR3 is TGTGCCAGCAGACCCCCATTAGGAACGGCCACCTACGAGCAGTACTTC.

The chain is built from TRBV28 and TRBJ2-7; D gene ambiguous. From germline, CDR1 is MDHEN and CDR2 SYDVKM. CDR3 length equals 13 residues. The V end was cut by 5 bases, the J end by 5 bases, with 13 bases between. The CDR3 sequence is CASSETARNEQYV. In nucleotides, the CDR3 is TGTGCCAGCAGTGAGACGGCGAGAAACGAGCAGTACGTC.

A few counts support this clonotype. The chain has TRBV3-1 and TRBJ2-1, with D unclear. The CDR3 consists of 13 residues. V was pared by 1 base and J by 5 bases, with 6 bases between. CDR1 is LGHDT and CDR2 is YNNKEL in the germline V gene (reference sequence). CDR3 DNA: TGTGCCAGCAGCCAAGGGTCCAACAATGAGCAGTTCTTC. This codes for CASSQGSNNEQFF.

This clonotype was seen a few times. The gene calls are TRBV5-1 and TRBJ1-2; D is unclear. The CDR3 is made up of 15 amino acids. Germline CDR1 reads SGHRS; CDR2 reads YFSETQ. V shed 0 bases and J shed 3 bases, with 12 bases lying between them. The CDR3 region has the DNA TGCGCCAGCAGCTTGGTCGAGGGAAAGGACTATGGCTACACCTTC. Protein sequence: CASSLVEGKDYGYTF.

In its sample, this clonotype was seen once. This sequence joins TRBV2 and TRBJ1-2; weak D call: TRBD1 (5 bases). Germline assignment: CDR1 SNHLY and CDR2 FYNNEI. Trimming stripped 6 bases from V and 0 bases from J, with 11 bases between. CDR3 size: 14 residues. CDR3 in amino acids: CASRRDLSNYGYTF. DNA for the CDR3: TGTGCCAGCAGGAGGGACCTGTCTAACTATGGCTACACCTTC.

This chain uses TRBV20-1 with TRBJ2-5; D remains unclear. Trimming took 8 bases from V and 4 from J, leaving 11 bases between them. The CDR3 runs to 11 residues. The germline gives CDR1 DFQATT, CDR2 SNEGSKA (reference sequence). The CDR3 nucleotides read TGCAGTCAGACACGAAGAGAGACCCAGTACTTC. Protein sequence: CSQTRRETQYF.

The CDR3 sequence: CASSPVDRNYEQYV. The CDR3 nucleotides are TGTGCCAGCAGCCCCGTGGACCGTAATTACGAGCAGTACGTC. The chain is built from TRBV7-9 and TRBJ2-7; the D is unclear. V was pared by 5 bases and J by 4 bases, with 15 bases between. The CDR3 contains 14 residues. The germline V gene encodes CDR1 SEHNR and CDR2 FQNEAQ (reference sequence).

This clonotype was counted a few times. The V gene is TRBV12-3 or TRBV12-4, the J gene TRBJ2-6; the match to TRBD1 covers 9 bases. Losses at the gene ends were 2 bases for V and 1 base for J; bases not matched to a gene: 21. The CDR3 consists of 23 residues. The CDR3 protein is CASSLSRDRVFSGRISGANVLTF. The CDR3 nucleotides read TGTGCCAGCAGTTTAAGCCGGGACAGGGTCTTCTCTGGGCGGATTTCTGGGGCCAACGTCCTGACTTTC.

The DNA of the CDR3 is TGTGCCAGTAGAAGGACAACTCTATACAATGAGCAGTTCTTC. Protein: CASRRTTLYNEQFF. The chain combines TRBV19 with TRBJ2-1; weak D call: TRBD1 (5 bases). The germline gives CDR1 LNHDA, CDR2 SQIVND (reference sequence). Trimming took 6 bases from V and 4 from J, leaving 13 bases between them. The CDR3 extends over 14 amino acids.

The chain employs TRBV5-1 and TRBJ1-2; D is uncertain. V was cut by 4 bases and J by 2 bases, with 15 bases left in between. The CDR3 covers 15 residues. Germline V gene sequence: CDR1 SGHRS, CDR2 YFSETQ. The CDR3 coding sequence is TGCGCCAGCAGCGCGGGCGGCAGGACCAACTATGGCTACACCTTC. Translating it yields CASSAGGRTNYGYTF.